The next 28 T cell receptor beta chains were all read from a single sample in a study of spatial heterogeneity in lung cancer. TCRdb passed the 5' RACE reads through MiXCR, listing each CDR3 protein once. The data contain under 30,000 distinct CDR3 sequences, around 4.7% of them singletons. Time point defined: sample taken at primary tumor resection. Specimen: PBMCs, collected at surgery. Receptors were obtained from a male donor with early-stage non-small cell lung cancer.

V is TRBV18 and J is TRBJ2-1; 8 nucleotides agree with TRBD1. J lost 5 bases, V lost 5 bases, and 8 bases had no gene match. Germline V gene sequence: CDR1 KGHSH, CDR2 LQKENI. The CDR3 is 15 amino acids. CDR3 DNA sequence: TGTGCCAGCTCAGATAGGACAGGGTTGAACAATGAGCAGTTCTTC. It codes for CASSDRTGLNNEQFF.

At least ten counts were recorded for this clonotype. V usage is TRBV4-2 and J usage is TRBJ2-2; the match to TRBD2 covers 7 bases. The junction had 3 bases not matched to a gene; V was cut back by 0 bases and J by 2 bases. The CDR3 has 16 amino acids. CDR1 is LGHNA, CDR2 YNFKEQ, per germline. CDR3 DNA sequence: TGTGCCAGCAGCCAAGAGATAGCGGGTAACACCGGGGAGCTGTTTTTT. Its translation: CASSQEIAGNTGELFF.

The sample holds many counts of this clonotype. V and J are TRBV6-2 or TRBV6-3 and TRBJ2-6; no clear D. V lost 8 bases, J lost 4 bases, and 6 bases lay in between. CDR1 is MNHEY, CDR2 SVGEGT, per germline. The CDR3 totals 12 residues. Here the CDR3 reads CASSTGANVLTF. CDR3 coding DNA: TGTGCCAGCTCGACAGGGGCCAACGTCCTGACTTTC.

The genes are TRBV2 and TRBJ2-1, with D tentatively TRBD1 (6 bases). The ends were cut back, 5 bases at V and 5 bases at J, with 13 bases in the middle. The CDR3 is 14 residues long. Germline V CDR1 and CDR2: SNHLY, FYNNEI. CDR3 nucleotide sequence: TGTGCCAGCAGTCGGAGACAGGAGAACAATGAGCAGTTCTTC. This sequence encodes CASSRRQENNEQFF.

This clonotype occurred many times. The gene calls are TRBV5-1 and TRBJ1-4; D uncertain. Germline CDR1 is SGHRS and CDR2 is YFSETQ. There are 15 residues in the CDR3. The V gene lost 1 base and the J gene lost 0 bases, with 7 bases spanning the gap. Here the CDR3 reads CASSLPSATNEKLFF. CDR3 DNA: TGCGCCAGCAGCTTGCCTTCTGCAACTAATGAAAAACTGTTTTTT. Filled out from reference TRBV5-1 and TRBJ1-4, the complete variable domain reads KAGVTQTPRYLIKTRGQQVTLSCSPISGHRSVSWYQQTPGQGLQFLFEYFSETQRNKGNFPGRFSGRQFSNSRSEMNVSTLELGDSALYLCASSLPSATNEKLFFGSGTQLSVL.

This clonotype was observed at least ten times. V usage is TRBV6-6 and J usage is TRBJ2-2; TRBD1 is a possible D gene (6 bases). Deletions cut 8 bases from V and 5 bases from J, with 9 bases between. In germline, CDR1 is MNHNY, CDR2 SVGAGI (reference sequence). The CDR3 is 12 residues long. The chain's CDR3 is CASLGGTGELFF. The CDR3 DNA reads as TGTGCCAGCTTAGGGGGAACCGGGGAGCTGTTTTTT.

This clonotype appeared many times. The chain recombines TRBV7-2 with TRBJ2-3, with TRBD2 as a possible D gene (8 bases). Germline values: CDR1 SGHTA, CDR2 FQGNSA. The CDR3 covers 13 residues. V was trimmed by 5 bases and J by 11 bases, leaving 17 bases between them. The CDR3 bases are TGTGCCAGCAGCCACAGGGGACTAGGGGGGCAGTATTTT. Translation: CASSHRGLGGQYF.

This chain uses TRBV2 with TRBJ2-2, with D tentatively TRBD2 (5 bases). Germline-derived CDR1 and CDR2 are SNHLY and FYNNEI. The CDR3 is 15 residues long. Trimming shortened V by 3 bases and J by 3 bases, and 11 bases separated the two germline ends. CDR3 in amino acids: CASSEGVWDTGELFF. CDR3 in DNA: TGTGCCAGCAGTGAGGGAGTCTGGGACACCGGGGAGCTGTTTTTT.

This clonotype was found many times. The CDR3 bases are TGTGCCAGCAGTCCTGACACGCAATATGGCTACACCTTC. This translates into CASSPDTQYGYTF. This chain uses TRBV28 with TRBJ1-2; D remains unclear. V was cut by 5 bases and J by 5 bases, with 12 bases left in between. The germline CDR1 and CDR2 sequences are MDHEN and SYDVKM. CDR3 length: 13 residues.

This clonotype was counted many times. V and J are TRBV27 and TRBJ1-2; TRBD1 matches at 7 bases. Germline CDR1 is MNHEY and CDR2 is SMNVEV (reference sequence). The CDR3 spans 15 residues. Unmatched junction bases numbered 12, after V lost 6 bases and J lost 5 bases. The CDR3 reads CASRARTGEGYGYTF. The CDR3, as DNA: TGTGCCAGCAGAGCCCGGACAGGAGAGGGGTATGGCTACACCTTC.

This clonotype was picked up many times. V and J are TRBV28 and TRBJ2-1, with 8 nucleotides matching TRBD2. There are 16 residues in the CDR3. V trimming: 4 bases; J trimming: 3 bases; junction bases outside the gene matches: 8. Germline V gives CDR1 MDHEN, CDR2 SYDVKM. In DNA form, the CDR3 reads TGTGCCAGCAGTTCCCAAGCGGGAGCTTACTACAATGAGCAGTTCTTC. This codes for CASSSQAGAYYNEQFF.

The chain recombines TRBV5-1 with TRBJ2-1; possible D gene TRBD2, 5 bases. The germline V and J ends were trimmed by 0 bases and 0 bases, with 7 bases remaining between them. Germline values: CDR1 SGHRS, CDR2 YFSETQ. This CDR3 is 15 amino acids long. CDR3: CASSLAGSSYNEQFF. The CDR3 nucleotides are TGCGCCAGCAGCTTGGCGGGGAGCTCCTACAATGAGCAGTTCTTC. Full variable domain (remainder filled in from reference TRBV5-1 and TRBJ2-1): KAGVTQTPRYLIKTRGQQVTLSCSPISGHRSVSWYQQTPGQGLQFLFEYFSETQRNKGNFPGRFSGRQFSNSRSEMNVSTLELGDSALYLCASSLAGSSYNEQFFGPGTRLTVL.

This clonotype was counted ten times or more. As DNA, the CDR3 is TGCGCCAGCAGCTTGACAGAATACAATGAGCAGTTCTTC. This encodes CASSLTEYNEQFF. The rearrangement joins TRBV5-1 to TRBJ2-1; D ambiguous. Trimming pared 1 base from V and 4 bases from J, leaving 6 bases between. The germline gives CDR1 SGHRS, CDR2 YFSETQ. This CDR3 is 13 amino acids long.

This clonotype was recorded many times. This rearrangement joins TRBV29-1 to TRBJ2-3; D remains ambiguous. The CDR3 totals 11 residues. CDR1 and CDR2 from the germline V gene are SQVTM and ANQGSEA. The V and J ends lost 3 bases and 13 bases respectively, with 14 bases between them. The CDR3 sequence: CSVDEVVVEYF. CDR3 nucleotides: TGCAGCGTTGACGAGGTAGTAGTTGAGTATTTT.

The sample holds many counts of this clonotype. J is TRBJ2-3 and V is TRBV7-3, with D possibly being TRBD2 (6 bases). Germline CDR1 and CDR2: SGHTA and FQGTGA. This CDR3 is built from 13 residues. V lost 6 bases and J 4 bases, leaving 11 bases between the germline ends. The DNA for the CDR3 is TGTGCCAGCAGTACCGGGGGAGCAGATACGCAGTATTTT. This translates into CASSTGGADTQYF.

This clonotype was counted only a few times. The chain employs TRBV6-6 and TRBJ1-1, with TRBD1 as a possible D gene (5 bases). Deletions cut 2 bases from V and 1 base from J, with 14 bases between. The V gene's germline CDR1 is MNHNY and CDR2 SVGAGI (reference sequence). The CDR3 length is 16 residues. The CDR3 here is CASSYRLGQANTEAFF. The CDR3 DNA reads TGTGCCAGCAGTTACCGCTTGGGGCAGGCGAACACTGAAGCTTTCTTT.

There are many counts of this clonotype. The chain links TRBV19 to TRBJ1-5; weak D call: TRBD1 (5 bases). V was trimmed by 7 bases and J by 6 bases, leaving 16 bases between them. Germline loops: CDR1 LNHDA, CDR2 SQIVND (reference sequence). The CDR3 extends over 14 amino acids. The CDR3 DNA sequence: TGTGCCAGTAACCCCGGGGGGGTGGCTCAGCCCCAGCATTTT. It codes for CASNPGGVAQPQHF.

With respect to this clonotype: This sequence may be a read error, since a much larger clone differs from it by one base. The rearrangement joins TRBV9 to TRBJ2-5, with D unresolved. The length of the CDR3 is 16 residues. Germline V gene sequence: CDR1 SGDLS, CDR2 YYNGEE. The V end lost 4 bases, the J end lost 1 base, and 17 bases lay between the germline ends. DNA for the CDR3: TGTGCCAGCAGCATAGAAGATTTAAAGGGCCAAGAGACCCAGTACTTC. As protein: CASSIEDLKGQETQYF.

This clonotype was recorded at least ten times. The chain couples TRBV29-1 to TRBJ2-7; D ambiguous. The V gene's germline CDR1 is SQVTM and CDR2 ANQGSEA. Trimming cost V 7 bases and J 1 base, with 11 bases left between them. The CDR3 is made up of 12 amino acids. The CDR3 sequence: CSAQDGSYEQYF. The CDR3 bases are TGCAGCGCCCAGGACGGTTCCTACGAGCAGTACTTC.

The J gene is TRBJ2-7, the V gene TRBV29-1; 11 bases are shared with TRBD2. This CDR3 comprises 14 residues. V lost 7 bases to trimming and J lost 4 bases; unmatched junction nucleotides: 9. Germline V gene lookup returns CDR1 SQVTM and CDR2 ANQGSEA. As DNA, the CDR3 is TGCAGCGCCAATCTGGGACTAGCGGATTACGAGCAGTACTTC. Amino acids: CSANLGLADYEQYF.

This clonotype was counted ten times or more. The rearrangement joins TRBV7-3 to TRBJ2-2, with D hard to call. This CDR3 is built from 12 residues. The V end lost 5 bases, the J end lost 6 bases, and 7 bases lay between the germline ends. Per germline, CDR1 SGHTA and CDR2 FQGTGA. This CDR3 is CASSQAAGELFF. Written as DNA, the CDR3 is TGTGCCAGCAGCCAGGCGGCCGGGGAGCTGTTTTTT.

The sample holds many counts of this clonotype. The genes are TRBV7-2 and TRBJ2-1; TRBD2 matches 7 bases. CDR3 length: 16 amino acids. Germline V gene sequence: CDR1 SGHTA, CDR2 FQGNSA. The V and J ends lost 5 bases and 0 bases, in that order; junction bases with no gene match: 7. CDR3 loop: CASSASLAASYNEQFF. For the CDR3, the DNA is TGTGCCAGCAGCGCGTCCCTAGCGGCCTCCTACAATGAGCAGTTCTTC.

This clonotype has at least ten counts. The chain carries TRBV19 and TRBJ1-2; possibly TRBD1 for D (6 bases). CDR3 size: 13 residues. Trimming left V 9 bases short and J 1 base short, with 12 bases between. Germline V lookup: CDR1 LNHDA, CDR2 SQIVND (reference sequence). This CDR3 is CASHTGFNYGYTF. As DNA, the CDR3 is TGTGCCAGCCATACAGGGTTTAACTATGGCTACACCTTC. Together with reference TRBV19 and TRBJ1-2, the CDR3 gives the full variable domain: DGGITQSPKYLFRKEGQNVTLSCEQNLNHDAMYWYRQDPGQGLRLIYYSQIVNDFQKGDIAEGYSVSREKKESFPLTVTSAQKNPTAFYLCASHTGFNYGYTFGSGTRLTVV.

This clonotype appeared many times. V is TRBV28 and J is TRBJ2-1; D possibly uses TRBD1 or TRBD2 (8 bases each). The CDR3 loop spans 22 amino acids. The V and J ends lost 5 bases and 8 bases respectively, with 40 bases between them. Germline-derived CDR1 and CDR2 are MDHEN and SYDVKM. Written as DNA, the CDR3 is TGTGCCAGCAGTCACTCCTTACAGGGACAGGAGGCCGCGGGAGGACCCCAGGATGAGCAGTTCTTC. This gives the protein CASSHSLQGQEAAGGPQDEQFF.

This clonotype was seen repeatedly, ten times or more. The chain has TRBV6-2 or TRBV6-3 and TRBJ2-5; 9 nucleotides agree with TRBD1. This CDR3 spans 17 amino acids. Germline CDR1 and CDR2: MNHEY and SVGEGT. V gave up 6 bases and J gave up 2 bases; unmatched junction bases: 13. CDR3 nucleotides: TGTGCCAGCAGAAGCCCCCGGTGGGACAGGGCTCAAGAGACCCAGTACTTC. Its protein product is CASRSPRWDRAQETQYF.

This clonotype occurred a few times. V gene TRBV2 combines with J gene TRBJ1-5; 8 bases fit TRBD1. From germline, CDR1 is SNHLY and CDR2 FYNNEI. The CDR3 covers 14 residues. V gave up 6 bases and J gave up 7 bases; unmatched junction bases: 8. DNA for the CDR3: TGTGCCAGCAGAGGTGGACAGGGTGGACAGCCCCAGCATTTT. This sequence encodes CASRGGQGGQPQHF.

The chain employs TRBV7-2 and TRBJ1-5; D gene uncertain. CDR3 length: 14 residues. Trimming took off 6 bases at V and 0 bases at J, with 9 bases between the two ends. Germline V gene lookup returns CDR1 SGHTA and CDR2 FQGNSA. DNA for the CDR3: TGTGCCAGCAGGGGAGATTATAGCAATCAGCCCCAGCATTTT. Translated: CASRGDYSNQPQHF.

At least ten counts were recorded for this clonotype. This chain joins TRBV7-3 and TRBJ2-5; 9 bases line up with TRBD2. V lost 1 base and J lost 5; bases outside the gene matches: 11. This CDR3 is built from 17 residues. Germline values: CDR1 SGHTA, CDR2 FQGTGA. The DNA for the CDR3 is TGTGCCAGCAGCTTAAGCCCGGGGGGACTAGCAACGGAGACCCAGTACTTC. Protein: CASSLSPGGLATETQYF.